This TCR beta chain emerged from a study of T cell responses to AZD1222 COVID-19 vaccine. Study findings and constraints: Seropositivity was recorded at baseline in only 6 or 7 AZD1222 recipients. White British donors predominated, females outnumbered males, and clonal diversity was possibly underestimated.

A remark on this clone: As yet, its antigen is unknown.

The table came from immunoSEQ multiplex PCR; TCRdb's copy has only in-frame clones and leaves some out. The sample has 100,000 to 150,000 clones, roughly 90% seen once. V was clipped by 0 bases and J by 4 bases; unmatched bases: 11. The germline V gene encodes CDR1 SEHNR and CDR2 FQNEAQ (reference sequence). CDR3 length: 18 residues. The receptor was derived from an adult in good health. Material: peripheral blood, obtained on day 0 of AZD1222 vaccination. The V gene is TRBV7-9, the J gene TRBJ1-2; 10 nucleotides match TRBD1. CDR3 sequence reads: CASSLALHRRTGGYGYTF. CDR3 sequence (DNA): TGTGCCAGCAGCTTAGCGTTACATCGAAGGACAGGGGGCTATGGCTACACCTTC. The full variable domain, completed using reference TRBV7-9 and TRBJ1-2, is DTGVSQNPRHKITKRGQNVTFRCDPISEHNRLYWYRQTLGQGPEFLTYFQNEAQLEKSRLLSDRFSAERPKGSFSTLEIQRTEQGDSAMYLCASSLALHRRTGGYGYTFGSGTRLTVV.